This TCR beta chain emerged from a study of cytomegalovirus exposure and HLA in healthy donors. General observations from the study: Cytomegalovirus association was listed for 164 TCR beta chains. In the analysis, some V segments, TRBV6-2 and TRBV6-3 included, were excluded as indistinguishable. Specificity for CMV antigens was confirmed in vitro for three of the CMV-associated chains.

Amplification used 60 Vbeta primers and 13 Jbeta primers. The protocol was immunoSEQ multiplex PCR, while the TCRdb copy is restricted to in-frame clones and leaves out a portion. The sample holds about 78,000 clones, about 80% seen once. In the case of this clone: Its antigen remains unknown. The junction and the germline gene differ at one end; a read error may be behind it.

Germline-derived CDR1 and CDR2 are SSHAT and FNYEAQ (reference sequence). The CDR3 sequence is 14 residues long. The chain is built from TRBV7-7 and TRBJ2-5, with TRBD2 matching over 13 bases. The sequence was collected from a woman aged 45-60 years in good health and CMV-seropositive. The sequenced sample consisted of PBMCs. The CDR3 protein is CASSGGLAGETQYF. CDR3 DNA: TGTGCTAGCAGCGGGGGACTAGCGGGGGAGACCCAGTACTTC.